The 3 T cell receptor beta chains below were found in one sample sequenced in a study of T-cell memory formation after mild COVID-19. TCRdb reanalysed the 5' RACE reads using MiXCR and keeps one entry per CDR3 protein. The data show approximately 150,000 distinct CDR3 sequences, approximately 12% seen once. Source material: PBMCs or a T cell subset sorted from them (not recorded which). Receptors originate from a man aged 18 to 29 who had mild COVID-19 (a few samples of this study predate the infection). Cell type and time point are not known.

CDR3 residues: CAVAGSSGEIDTQYF. As DNA, the CDR3 is TGTGCTGTGGCCGGGTCTAGCGGGGAAATAGATACGCAGTATTTT. The chain recombines TRBV7-8 with TRBJ2-3; 9 nucleotides agree with TRBD2. CDR1 is SGHVS, CDR2 FQNEAQ, per germline. This CDR3 has 15 amino acids.

This clonotype was recorded many times. This chain uses TRBV7-9 with TRBJ2-1; possibly TRBD1 for D (7 bases). The germline gives CDR1 SEHNR, CDR2 FQNEAQ (reference sequence). The V end was cut by 3 bases, the J end by 8 bases, with 11 bases between. There are 13 residues in the CDR3. The CDR3 loop reads CASSLAGGHEQFF. The CDR3 nucleotides read TGTGCCAGCAGCTTGGCAGGGGGGCATGAGCAGTTCTTC.

The chain carries TRBV20-1 and TRBJ2-2, with TRBD1 as a possible D gene (6 bases). Germline CDR1 DFQATT, CDR2 SNEGSKA (reference sequence). The CDR3 length is 14 residues. V shed 3 bases and J shed 3 bases, with 11 bases lying between them. The CDR3 DNA reads TGCAGTGCTAGTAAGGGGGTGGACACCGGGGAGCTGTTTTTT. This encodes CSASKGVDTGELFF.